The T cell receptor beta chain under discussion was sequenced for a study of blood T cell repertoires in COVID-19. Study overall: The United States, Italy and Spain supplied acute and convalescent COVID-19 samples. T cells, B-cell-depleted T cells, or PBMCs supplied cDNA or gDNA.

Seattle patients were enrolled while actively infected and followed longitudinally. The CDR3 extends over 14 amino acids. CDR1 is MNHNY and CDR2 is SVGAGI in the germline V gene (reference sequence). Trimming removed 0 bases at V and 7 bases at J, with 9 bases between. Original processing notes: Reference gene primer amplification gave estimated nucleated cell counts. Sequencing was performed with immunoSEQ multiplex PCR; in TCRdb, only in-frame clones are kept and a portion is missing. Clone size and the V and J calls come from that table; the DNA yielded D and trimming. Altogether over 200,000 clones are present, nearly 85% being singletons, with the ten largest covering about 1.3%. This clone was picked up a small number of times.

This clonotype was sampled from a woman younger than 45 with COVID-19, enrolled during active disease. The chain couples TRBV6-6 to TRBJ2-2; TRBD1 might be the D (6 bases). Source material: peripheral blood. CDR3 residues: CASSYSRGGGELFF. CDR3 nucleotide sequence: TGTGCCAGCAGTTACTCGAGAGGGGGCGGGGAGCTGTTTTTT.